Included here is one TCR beta chain sequence, with context. No antigen is known for it. No clone much larger than this one lies a single base away; base qualities are absent. This sample was taken from a study of blood T cell repertoires in COVID-19 (dated by TCRdb to 2020 to 2022). For context, the study as a whole: Samples from collaborators originated in the United States, Italy and Spain and spanned both the acute and convalescent phases of COVID-19. Deeply sampled blood TCRbeta repertoires from subjects exposed to, actively infected with, or recovered from COVID-19 were included in the dataset. The prospective study material was composed of cDNA or gDNA derived from T cells, B-cell-depleted T cells, or PBMCs. The sample metadata nearly always contained a de-identified subject ID, COVID-19 status, age in years and sex. Where available, HLA class I and class II types were taken from metadata supplied by the sample provider and were not determined by assay-based typing. Samples came from the ongoing ImmuneRACE study (first 160 participants) plus 1,254 subjects from 6 global collaborators. The repertoires were released in a freely available public database meant as a resource for research on the immune response to SARS-CoV-2.

Samples from volunteer blood donors who had recovered from COVID-19 were contributed by a second Seattle source. Each collaborating institution followed its own protocols to collect whole blood in K2EDTA tubes. Collaborator samples were shipped for TCRbeta analysis as frozen whole blood, isolated PBMCs, or DNA extracted from either sample type. The study at large found these results: The quantity of clinical and demographic metadata differed by source and by participant and was supplied without curation.

The CDR3 goes from the cysteine to the phenylalanine over 13 residues. The entry retains the CDR3 DNA only, 39 bases that are in frame from base 1. CDR1 is given as MDHEN and CDR2 as SYDVKM, both from the germline V gene. V drops 4 bases and J drops 4 bases, leaving 8 bases in between. TCRbeta CDR3 regions were amplified from genomic DNA using the immunoSEQ Assay, a bias-controlled multiplex PCR. The original pipeline was this. Nucleated cell counts per sample were estimated from amplification of reference gene primers within the assay. Sequence reads were collapsed and filtered to measure the absolute abundance of every unique TCRbeta CDR3 rearrangement. For each sample, productive Simpson clonality was calculated as the square root of Simpson's diversity index across productive rearrangements. The clones in this table, taken by TCRdb from immuneACCESS, are in-frame only. Not every clone is retained; where verified, under half of the shortfall comes from an unresolved V gene, and the cause of the rest is unknown. For V, J and clone size, that table is used; D and trimming come from the DNA. For this sample the table gives 150,000 or so clones, of which approximately 84% were detected only once. Around 7.6% of the sample lies in the top ten.

Sequencing input: peripheral blood. The receptor was derived from a man between 40 and 49 years old who had recovered from COVID-19. The chain couples TRBV28 to TRBJ2-1, with a tentative D gene TRBD1 over 5 matching bases. The nucleotides read TGTGCCAGCAGTTCTGGACAATACAATGAGCAGTTCTTC. The translation is CASSSGQYNEQFF. Where the CDR3 stops, the reference TRBV28 and TRBJ2-1 genes take over; the full variable domain is DVKVTQSSRYLVKRTGEKVFLECVQDMDHENMFWYRQDPGLGLRLIYFSYDVKMKEKGDIPEGYSVSREKKERFSLILESASTNQTSMYLCASSSGQYNEQFFGPGTRLTVL.